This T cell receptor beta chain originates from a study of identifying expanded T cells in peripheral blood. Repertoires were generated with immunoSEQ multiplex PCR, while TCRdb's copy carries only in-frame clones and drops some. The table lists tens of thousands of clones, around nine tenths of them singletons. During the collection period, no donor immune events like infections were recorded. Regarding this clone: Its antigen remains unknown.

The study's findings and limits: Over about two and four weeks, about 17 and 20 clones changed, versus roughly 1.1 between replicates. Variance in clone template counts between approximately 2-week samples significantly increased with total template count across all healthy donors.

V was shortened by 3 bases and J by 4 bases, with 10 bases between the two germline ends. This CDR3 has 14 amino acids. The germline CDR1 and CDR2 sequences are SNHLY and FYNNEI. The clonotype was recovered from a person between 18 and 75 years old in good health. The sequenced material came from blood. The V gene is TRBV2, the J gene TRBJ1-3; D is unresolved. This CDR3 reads CASSDLTSGNTIYF. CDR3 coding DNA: TGTGCCAGCAGTGATCTAACGTCCGGAAACACCATATATTTT.